The clone carrying this TCR beta chain was seen more than once but under ten times. Its antigen is unknown. This entry comes from a study of regulatory T cells in long-lasting Graves disease. Points from the study as a whole: There was favoring of TRBV28, TRBJ1-2 and TRBJ2-5 in persistent disease.

The CDR3 loop spans 12 amino acids. The ends lost 6 bases at V and 9 bases at J; junction bases unmatched: 7. Germline V gene lookup returns CDR1 MNHNS and CDR2 SASEGT. Building the TCR beta libraries relied on iRepertoire HTBI primers, and CDR3 regions underwent Arm-PCR. Using its own MiXCR run on the multiplex PCR reads, TCRdb lists one record per CDR3 protein. The sample carries about 450,000 distinct CDR3 sequences, less than 20% recorded once. Stated time point: newly diagnosed GD, antithyroid drugs for less than 3 months. PBMCs were the source of the RNA used for TCR sequencing. This sample was also put to use in a study of T cells in Graves' hyperthyroidism and ophthalmopathy. That source reports: Each patient was aged 18 to 65 and had newly diagnosed hyperthyroidism of under 2 months' duration. First-round RT-PCR targeting the TCR CDR3 was performed with the HTBI primer set.

The V and J genes are TRBV6-1 and TRBJ1-1; 7 bases align to TRBD1. The source of this sequence is a young woman with Graves disease. Material: peripheral blood mononuclear cells (PBMCs), obtained at new diagnosis, from a patient treated with antithyroid drugs. CDR3 residues: CASSPGQDKAFF. CDR3 in DNA: TGTGCCAGCAGCCCCGGACAGGACAAAGCTTTCTTT.